The source of this T cell receptor beta chain is a study of blood T cell repertoires in COVID-19. Looking at the study overall: Spain, Italy and the United States supplied samples that represented acute and convalescent COVID-19. T cells, B-cell-depleted T cells, or PBMCs supplied cDNA or gDNA.

The CDR3 runs to 15 residues. The germline CDR1 and CDR2 sequences are MNHEY and SVGAGI. The germline V and J ends were trimmed by 6 bases and 4 bases, with 15 bases remaining between them. In the original workflow: Amplification from reference gene primers served as the basis for estimated nucleated cell counts. Libraries were prepared by immunoSEQ multiplex PCR; TCRdb keeps only in-frame clonotypes and omits some of them. That table is the source of V, J and clone size, and D and trimming were worked out from the DNA. The data hold about 150,000 clones, with roughly 78% observed a single time. The genes are TRBV6-5 and TRBJ2-2, with D maybe TRBD2 (5 bases). The sample consisted of peripheral blood. The receptor's source is a man older than 75 with acute or convalescent COVID-19. CDR3 sequence: CASRDSGGVTGELFF. The CDR3 DNA reads TGTGCCAGCAGGGACTCTGGCGGAGTCACCGGGGAGCTGTTTTTT.